A selection of T cell receptor beta chains follows, all from one sample in a study of early T cells in non-severe SARS-CoV-2 infection. TCRdb independently ran MiXCR on the 5' RACE reads; one entry per CDR3 protein. In the table there are about 30,000 distinct CDR3 sequences, approximately 5.2% of which are singletons. The specimen was whole blood. The receptor set was obtained from an adult who was a healthcare worker with PCR-confirmed SARS-CoV-2 infection or an uninfected control (not recorded which). The CDR3 runs from the conserved cysteine through the conserved F or W. The D gene is left open where the match is weak. Size is omitted from some rows. Given values are once, few, many or a class for expanded clones.

size,length,J,D,V,CDR3,DNA
NA,12,TRBJ1-1,NA,TRBV29-1,CSVVQGNTEAFF,TGCAGCGTTGTACAGGGGAACACTGAAGCTTTCTTT
few,16,TRBJ2-7,TRBD1,TRBV7-6,CASSLARGQGAEEQYF,TGTGCCAGCAGCTTAGCGCGGGGACAGGGGGCAGAAGAGCAGTACTTC
NA,12,TRBJ2-7,NA,TRBV29-1,CSVEDGEYEQYF,TGCAGCGTTGAAGATGGGGAGTACGAGCAGTACTTC
many,14,TRBJ2-1,NA,TRBV20-1,CSAIRLGSYNEQFF,TGCAGTGCTATAAGACTAGGTTCCTACAATGAGCAGTTCTTC
many,14,TRBJ1-1,TRBD1,TRBV7-9,CASSRTGDGTEAFF,TGTGCCAGCAGCCGGACAGGGGATGGGACTGAAGCTTTCTTT
many,12,TRBJ1-5,NA,TRBV7-2,CASSLWVGPQHF,TGTGCCAGCAGCTTATGGGTTGGGCCCCAGCATTTT
many,14,TRBJ2-7,NA,TRBV7-9,CASSAITGPYEQYF,TGTGCCAGCAGCGCGATAACAGGGCCCTACGAGCAGTACTTC
many,13,TRBJ1-2,NA,TRBV7-9,CASSPGGLSGYTF,TGTGCCAGCAGCCCTGGGGGGTTGTCTGGCTACACCTTC
many,13,TRBJ2-1,NA,TRBV6-2/TRBV6-3,CASSYGPRHEQFF,TGTGCCAGCAGTTACGGGCCTAGGCATGAGCAGTTCTTC
NA,15,TRBJ2-1,TRBD2,TRBV11-2,CASGLGLAGYNEQFF,TGTGCCAGCGGGCTAGGGCTAGCGGGCTACAATGAGCAGTTCTTC
many,12,TRBJ2-7,TRBD2,TRBV6-6,CASSLAAHEQYF,TGTGCCAGCAGTCTAGCGGCCCACGAGCAGTACTTC
many,16,TRBJ2-2,TRBD1,TRBV29-1,CSVGRSGTANTGELFF,TGCAGCGTTGGTCGCTCCGGGACAGCAAACACCGGGGAGCTGTTTTTT
few,14,TRBJ2-3,NA,TRBV20-1,CSAQRTRSTDTQYF,TGCAGTGCTCAAAGGACTCGTAGCACAGATACGCAGTATTTT
NA,11,TRBJ2-3,NA,TRBV11-2,CASSHTDTQYF,TGTGCCAGCAGCCACACAGATACGCAGTATTTT
many,13,TRBJ2-7,NA,TRBV6-1,CASSETGRDEQYF,TGTGCCAGCAGTGAAACCGGACGAGACGAGCAGTACTTC
many,14,TRBJ2-7,NA,TRBV18,CASSPRQSPYEQYF,TGTGCCAGCTCACCACGCCAGTCCCCCTACGAGCAGTACTTC
many,13,TRBJ1-4,NA,TRBV12-3/TRBV12-4,CASSLGIDEKLFF,TGTGCCAGCAGTCTCGGTATAGATGAAAAACTGTTTTTT
many,16,TRBJ2-3,NA,TRBV19,CASYGGYTLGTDTQYF,TGTGCCAGTTATGGTGGCTATACCCTGGGCACAGATACGCAGTATTTT
medium-sized,16,TRBJ2-1,TRBD2,TRBV15,CATSRVGTSYYNEQFF,TGTGCCACCAGCAGAGTAGGGACTAGCTACTACAATGAGCAGTTCTTC